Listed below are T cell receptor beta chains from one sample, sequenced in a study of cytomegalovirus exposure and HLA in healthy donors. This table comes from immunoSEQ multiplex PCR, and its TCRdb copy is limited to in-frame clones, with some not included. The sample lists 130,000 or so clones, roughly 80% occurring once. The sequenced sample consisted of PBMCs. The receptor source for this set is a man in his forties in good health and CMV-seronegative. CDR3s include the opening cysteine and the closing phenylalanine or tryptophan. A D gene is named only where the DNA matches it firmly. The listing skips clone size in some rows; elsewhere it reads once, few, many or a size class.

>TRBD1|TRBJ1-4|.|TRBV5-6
TGTGCCAGCAGCTTACGCTGGACAGGGAAAAATGAAAAACTGTTTTTT
CASSLRWTGKNEKLFF
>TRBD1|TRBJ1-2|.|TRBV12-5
TGTGCTAGTGGCAAGACAGGGGGCACCTCGAGCTATGGCTACACCTTC
CASGKTGGTSSYGYTF
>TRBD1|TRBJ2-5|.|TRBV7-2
TGTGCCAGCAGCTCCGCTCTTGGACAGGGCCAAGAGACCCAGTACTTC
CASSSALGQGQETQYF
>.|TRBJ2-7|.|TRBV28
TGTGCCAGCAAGTGGTGGGGCCCCTACGAGCAGTACTTC
CASKWWGPYEQYF
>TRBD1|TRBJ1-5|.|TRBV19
TGTGCCAGTAGTATAGATCTATGGGCAGGGGGCGCGAATCAGCCCCAGCATTTT
CASSIDLWAGGANQPQHF
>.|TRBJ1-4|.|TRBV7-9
TGTGCCAGCAGTCCCCGACAGTCAACTAATGAAAAACTGTTTTTT
CASSPRQSTNEKLFF
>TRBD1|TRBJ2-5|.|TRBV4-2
TGTGCCAGCAGCCAAACGGACAGGGGAGGGGAGACCCAGTACTTC
CASSQTDRGGETQYF
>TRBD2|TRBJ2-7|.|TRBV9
TGTGCCAGCAGCCCCCGGGACTACCTTGACGAGCAGTACTTC
CASSPRDYLDEQYF
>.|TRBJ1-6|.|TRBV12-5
TGTGCTAGTGGTTTGCCCACACAGGGACCCCTCCACTTT
CASGLPTQGPLHF
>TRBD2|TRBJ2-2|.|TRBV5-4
TGTGCCAGCAGCTCCCGGGGGCTAGCGGGGGTTCTAGGCGGGGAGCTGTTTTTT
CASSSRGLAGVLGGELFF
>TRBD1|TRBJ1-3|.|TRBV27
TGTGCCAGCAGTTTAAGAGGGGGACAGGGAACGGTGGGAAACACCATATATTTT
CASSLRGGQGTVGNTIYF
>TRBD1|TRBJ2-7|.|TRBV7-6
TGTGCCAGCAGTCAATCCAGGGGGCCCAAGGCTACCGCGCAGTACTTC
CASSQSRGPKATAQYF
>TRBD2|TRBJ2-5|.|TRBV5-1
TGCGCCAGCAGCTTGGGGCAAGCGGGGGGGCCCAGGGAGACCCAGTACTTC
CASSLGQAGGPRETQYF
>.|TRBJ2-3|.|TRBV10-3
TGTGCCATCAGAGGCAACTTTGGGCAGGGTATAGATACGCAGTATTTT
CAIRGNFGQGIDTQYF
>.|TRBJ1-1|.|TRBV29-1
TGCAGCGTCGACAGCATGAACACTGAAGCTTTCTTT
CSVDSMNTEAFF
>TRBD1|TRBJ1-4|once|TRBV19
TGTGCCAGTAGTGGAGAAGGGGGCGCCAGGTTGCCGAATGAAAAACTGTTTTTT
CASSGEGGARLPNEKLFF
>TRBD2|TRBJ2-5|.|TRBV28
TGTGCCAGCAGACGGACTAGCGAGGAGACCCAGTACTTC
CASRRTSEETQYF
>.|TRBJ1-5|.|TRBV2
.
CASSSSGQGSEQPQHF
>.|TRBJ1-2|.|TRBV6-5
TGTGCCAGCAGTTACTCGTCAGGGGCCCATGGCTACACCTTC
CASSYSSGAHGYTF